Each of the 17 T cell receptor beta chains below was sequenced from the same sample in a study of Graves' ophthalmopathy and Graves' hyperthyroidism. Amplification of the TCR beta CDR3 regions used RNA transcripts (as template). A first-round RT-PCR used HTBI primers, followed by a second-round multiplex PCR. MiXCR, applied by TCRdb to the multiplex PCR reads, yields one record per CDR3 protein. The sample shows some 1.1 million distinct CDR3 sequences, 35% to 40% of them seen only once. The sequencing input was peripheral blood or thyroid tissue (not recorded which). These receptors all come from an adult man with Graves' hyperthyroidism.

This clonotype was observed many times. The V and J genes are TRBV7-2 and TRBJ2-7; D gene ambiguous. CDR1 is SGHTA and CDR2 is FQGNSA in the germline V gene. This CDR3 has 12 residues. Trimming stripped 2 bases from V and 7 bases from J, with 9 bases between. The CDR3 DNA reads TGTGCCAGCAGCTTATCGGTTAGGGAGCAGTACTTC. Translated: CASSLSVREQYF.

This clonotype has ten or more counts. The chain joins TRBV15 to TRBJ1-2; TRBD1 is a possible D gene (6 bases). Germline loops: CDR1 LNHNV, CDR2 YYDKDF (reference sequence). V was shortened by 0 bases and J by 12 bases, with 17 bases between the two germline ends. The length of the CDR3 is 14 residues. The CDR3 protein is CATSRDRPGDANTF. DNA of the CDR3: TGTGCCACCAGCAGAGATCGGCCAGGGGATGCGAACACCTTC. The whole variable domain, remainder taken from reference TRBV15 and TRBJ1-2, is DAMVIQNPRYQVTQFGKPVTLSCSQTLNHNVMYWYQQKSSQAPKLLFHYYDKDFNNEADTPDNFQSRRPNTSFCFLDIRSPGLGDTAMYLCATSRDRPGDANTFGSGTRLTVV.

The table lists this clonotype with many counts. The CDR3 sequence is CASSQVRDRGNTIYF. CDR3 nucleotides: TGTGCCAGCAGCCAAGTAAGGGATCGTGGAAACACCATATATTTT. This chain uses TRBV14 with TRBJ1-3, with no clear D. In germline, CDR1 is SGHDN, CDR2 FVKESK. V dropped 1 base and J dropped 3 bases, with 10 bases sitting between them. The length of the CDR3 is 15 residues.

CDR3 amino acids: CASNRDSNRAETQYF. The CDR3 DNA is TGTGCCAGCAACCGGGACTCCAATCGCGCAGAGACCCAGTACTTC. This chain connects TRBV7-9 to TRBJ2-5, with D possibly matching TRBD2 (6 bases). Germline V gene data show CDR1 as SEHNR and CDR2 as FQNEAQ (reference sequence). The CDR3 consists of 15 residues. V lost 7 bases to trimming and J lost 4 bases, with 19 bases between them.

This clonotype came up many times. The rearrangement uses TRBV7-2 and TRBJ1-1, with D possibly matching TRBD1 (6 bases). This CDR3 has 14 amino acids. Trimming removed 5 bases at V and 5 bases at J, with 15 bases between. The germline CDR1 and CDR2 sequences are SGHTA and FQGNSA. CDR3 amino acids: CASSVNTGITEAFF. CDR3 nucleotides: TGTGCCAGCAGCGTCAACACAGGGATAACTGAAGCTTTCTTT.

This clonotype came up many times. This chain uses TRBV2 with TRBJ1-5; unclear D gene. The germline CDR1 and CDR2 sequences are SNHLY and FYNNEI. The CDR3 is 11 residues long. Trimming stripped 3 bases from V and 11 bases from J, with 8 bases between. The CDR3 nucleotides read TGTGCCAGCAGTGACAGAATTTCCCAGCATTTT. It specifies CASSDRISQHF.

This clonotype came up a few times. The V and J genes are TRBV5-1 and TRBJ1-4, with 10 bases matching TRBD1. Germline V lookup: CDR1 SGHRS, CDR2 YFSETQ. The CDR3 covers 15 residues. V lost 6 bases to trimming and J lost 8 bases; unmatched junction nucleotides: 10. CDR3 in DNA: TGCGCCAGCACTCGCTTCCCGGGACAGGGGGAAAAACTGTTTTTT. Translation: CASTRFPGQGEKLFF.

The sample holds a few counts of this clonotype. V is TRBV6-5 and J is TRBJ2-7; 7 bases match TRBD2. CDR1 and CDR2 from the germline V gene are MNHEY and SVGAGI. The CDR3 sequence is 14 residues long. The V and J ends lost 0 bases and 5 bases, in that order; junction bases with no gene match: 4. The DNA for the CDR3 is TGTGCCAGCAGTTACTCCGGGGCGGGAGACGAGCAGTACTTC. Protein sequence: CASSYSGAGDEQYF.

This clonotype was counted between two and nine times. The V gene is TRBV6-5, the J gene TRBJ1-4; D not certain. CDR3 size: 15 residues. The V end was cut by 3 bases, the J end by 0 bases, with 8 bases between. CDR1 and CDR2 (germline): MNHEY, SVGAGI. The chain's CDR3 is CASSYTETTNEKLFF. CDR3 nucleotides: TGTGCCAGCAGTTATACAGAAACAACTAATGAAAAACTGTTTTTT.

This clonotype has just one count. The conserved closing phenylalanine or tryptophan is absent in this CDR3, likely reflecting a read error. The DNA is omitted, as the CDR3 cannot be located on it reliably, and the CDR3 follows TCRdb's listing. The V and J genes are TRBV5-1 and TRBJ1-6. Germline V gene data show CDR1 as SGHRS and CDR2 as YFSETQ. The CDR3 length is 8 residues, termini included. The CDR3 spells CASSATSG.

This clonotype was detected ten times or more. The rearrangement uses TRBV7-8 and TRBJ2-5; D not certain. V lost 5 bases and J lost 8, with 6 bases in between. Germline CDR1 is SGHVS and CDR2 is FQNEAQ. The CDR3 spans 10 residues. DNA of the CDR3: TGTGCCAGCAGCCCCCTTACCCAGTACTTC. Protein: CASSPLTQYF.

The V call is TRBV7-3, the J call TRBJ1-2, with a tentative D call TRBD1 (5 bases). V dropped 5 bases and J dropped 6 bases, with 13 bases sitting between them. CDR1 is SGHTA and CDR2 is FQGTGA in the germline V gene. The CDR3 length is 13 residues. The DNA of the CDR3 is TGTGCCAGCAGCAGGGACTGGGAGGATGGCTACACCTTC. Amino acids: CASSRDWEDGYTF.

V is TRBV4-1 and J is TRBJ1-2; TRBD1 agrees at 7 bases. The V gene's germline CDR1 is MGHRA and CDR2 YSYEKL. The J segment lost 2 bases and the V segment lost 5 bases, leaving 8 bases of the junction unmatched. The CDR3 is 15 amino acids. The CDR3 DNA reads TGCGCCAGCAGCTCTCCGGTGACAGGGAACTATGGCTACACCTTC. Its translation: CASSSPVTGNYGYTF.

This clonotype has at least ten counts. The junction differs from germline at one of its ends, possibly a read error. The chain is built from TRBV7-2 and TRBJ2-5; D may be TRBD1 (6 bases). Per germline, CDR1 SGHTA and CDR2 FQGNSA. The CDR3 loop spans 12 amino acids. CDR3 sequence reads: CASSLALGQKNF. The DNA for the CDR3 is TGTGCCAGCAGCTTAGCTTTAGGACAGAAGAACTTC.

The chain recombines TRBV29-1 with TRBJ2-5; D perhaps matches TRBD2 (6 bases). Germline V gene lookup returns CDR1 SQVTM and CDR2 ANQGSEA. Trimming left V 3 bases short and J 5 bases short, with 19 bases between. There are 15 residues in the CDR3. The CDR3: CSVDLPGLLRETQYF. In nucleotides, the CDR3 is TGCAGCGTTGATTTGCCGGGACTGCTGCGGGAGACCCAGTACTTC.

The chain links TRBV25-1 to TRBJ1-6; the match to TRBD1 covers 7 bases. Per the germline V gene, CDR1 is MGHDK and CDR2 is SYGVNS. This CDR3 is built from 16 residues. V lost 3 bases to trimming and J lost 7 bases; unmatched junction nucleotides: 9. For the CDR3, the DNA is TGTGCCAGCAGTGAGCCACAGGGGACTGACAATTCACCCCTCCACTTT. This sequence encodes CASSEPQGTDNSPLHF.

Only a few counts were recorded for this clonotype. The chain recombines TRBV20-1 with TRBJ2-2; D not resolved. Germline values: CDR1 DFQATT, CDR2 SNEGSKA (reference sequence). The CDR3 runs to 13 residues. V was trimmed by 3 bases and J by 1 base, leaving 6 bases between them. Here the CDR3 reads CSARTRNTGELFF. CDR3 DNA sequence: TGCAGTGCTAGGACCCGGAACACCGGGGAGCTGTTTTTT.